This T cell receptor beta chain was retrieved from a study of T-cell memory formation after mild COVID-19. General study findings and limits: What remained unconfirmed was the SARS-CoV-2 specificity of second-wave clones peaking on day 37.

For this clonotype: The antigen is unknown.

MiXCR was run by TCRdb on the 5' RACE reads, yielding one entry per CDR3 protein. The table lists about 250,000 distinct CDR3 sequences, 15% of them singletons. CDR3 length: 13 amino acids. V was clipped by 2 bases and J by 6 bases, with 13 bases between them. Germline V gene sequence: CDR1 DFQATT, CDR2 SNEGSKA (reference sequence). Sample: PBMCs or a T cell subset sorted from them (not recorded which). The source of this sequence is an adult woman who had mild COVID-19 (a few samples of this study predate the infection). Cell type and time point are not known. The rearrangement joins TRBV20-1 to TRBJ1-2, with D tentatively TRBD1 (6 bases). Written as DNA, the CDR3 is TGCAGTGCTAGAAGACAGGCCCTTGATGGCTACACCTTC. This codes for CSARRQALDGYTF.